The sequence of this T cell receptor (beta chain) was determined in a study of CD8 T cells in Susac syndrome. Reverse transcription used about 0.45 to 1 ug RNA and random hexamers. The TCR beta CDR3 was amplified by immunoSEQ multiplex PCR across 54 Vbeta, 13 Jbeta. TCRdb fed the immunoSEQ multiplex PCR reads into MiXCR, producing one record per CDR3 protein. The table shows more than 150,000 distinct CDR3 sequences, with 95% occurring only once. Sequencing targeted TCR beta in T cells from blood (CD8+ and CD4+). FACS enriched CD8+ TEMRA cells, while bulk CD8+ and CD4+ were negatively isolated. The CDR3 contains 16 residues. The ends lost 8 bases at V and 1 base at J; junction bases unmatched: 9. Germline CDR1 and CDR2: LNHDA and SQIVND (reference sequence). The sample holds one count of this clonotype.

The chain recombines TRBV19 with TRBJ2-2; 8 bases line up with TRBD2. The sample consisted of CD8+ T cells from PBMCs. This clonotype was obtained from a human donor with multiple sclerosis. CDR3 sequence reads: CASSGLAGMNTGELFF. The CDR3 DNA reads TGTGCCAGTTCGGGATTAGCGGGGATGAACACCGGGGAGCTGTTTTTT.